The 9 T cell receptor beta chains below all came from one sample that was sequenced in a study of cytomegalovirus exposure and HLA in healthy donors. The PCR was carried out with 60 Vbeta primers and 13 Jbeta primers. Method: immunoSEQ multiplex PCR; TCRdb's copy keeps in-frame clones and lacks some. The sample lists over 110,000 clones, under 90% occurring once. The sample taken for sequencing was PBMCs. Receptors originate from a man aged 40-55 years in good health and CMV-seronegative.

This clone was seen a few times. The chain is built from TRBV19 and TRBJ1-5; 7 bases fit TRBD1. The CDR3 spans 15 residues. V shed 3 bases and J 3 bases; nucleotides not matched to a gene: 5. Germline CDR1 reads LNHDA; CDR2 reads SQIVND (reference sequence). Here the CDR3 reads CASSMVGGNNQPQHF. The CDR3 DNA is TGTGCCAGTAGTATGGTAGGGGGCAACAATCAGCCCCAGCATTTT.

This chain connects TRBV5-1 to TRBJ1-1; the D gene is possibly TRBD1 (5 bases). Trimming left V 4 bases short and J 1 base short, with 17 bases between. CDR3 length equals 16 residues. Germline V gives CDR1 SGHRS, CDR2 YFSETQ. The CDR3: CASSQRGVRRNTEAFF. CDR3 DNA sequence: TGCGCCAGCAGCCAACGGGGGGTAAGGAGGAACACTGAAGCTTTCTTT.

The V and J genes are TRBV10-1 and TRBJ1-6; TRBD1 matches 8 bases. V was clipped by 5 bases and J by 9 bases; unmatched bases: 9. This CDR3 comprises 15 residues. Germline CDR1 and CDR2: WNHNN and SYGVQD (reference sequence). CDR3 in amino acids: CASSLDRDESSPLHF. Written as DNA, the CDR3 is TGCGCCAGCAGTTTGGACAGGGATGAGAGTTCACCCCTCCACTTT.

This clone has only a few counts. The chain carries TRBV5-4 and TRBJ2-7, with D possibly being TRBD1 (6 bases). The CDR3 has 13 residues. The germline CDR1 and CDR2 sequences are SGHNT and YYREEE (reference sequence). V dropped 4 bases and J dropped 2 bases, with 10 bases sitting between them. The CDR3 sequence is CASSLTGPYEQYF. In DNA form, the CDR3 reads TGTGCCAGCAGCCTGACAGGACCCTACGAGCAGTACTTC.

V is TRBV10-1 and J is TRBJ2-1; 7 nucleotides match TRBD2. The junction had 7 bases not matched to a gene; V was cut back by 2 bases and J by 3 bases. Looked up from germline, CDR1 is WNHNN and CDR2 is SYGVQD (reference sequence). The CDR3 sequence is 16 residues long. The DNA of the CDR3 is TGCGCCAGCAGTGAGACTAGCGCTAGCAACTACAATGAGCAGTTCTTC. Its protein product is CASSETSASNYNEQFF.

CDR3 nucleotides: TGTGCCAGCAGTTTCTATGACAGAATACTCAATCAGCCCCAGCATTTT. This encodes CASSFYDRILNQPQHF. The chain uses TRBV28 and TRBJ1-5; weak D call: TRBD1 (5 bases). CDR1 and CDR2 from the germline V gene are MDHEN and SYDVKM. The CDR3 is made up of 16 amino acids. Between the trimmed V and J ends, which lost 3 bases and 3 bases, there was a span of 15 bases. Supplemented by reference TRBV28 and TRBJ1-5, the full variable domain reads DVKVTQSSRYLVKRTGEKVFLECVQDMDHENMFWYRQDPGLGLRLIYFSYDVKMKEKGDIPEGYSVSREKKERFSLILESASTNQTSMYLCASSFYDRILNQPQHFGDGTRLSIL.

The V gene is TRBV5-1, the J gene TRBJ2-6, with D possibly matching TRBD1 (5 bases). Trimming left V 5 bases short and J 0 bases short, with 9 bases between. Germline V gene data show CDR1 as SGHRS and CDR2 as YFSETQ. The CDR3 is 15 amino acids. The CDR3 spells CASSQGPSGANVLTF. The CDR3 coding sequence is TGCGCCAGCAGTCAGGGTCCCTCTGGGGCCAACGTCCTGACTTTC.

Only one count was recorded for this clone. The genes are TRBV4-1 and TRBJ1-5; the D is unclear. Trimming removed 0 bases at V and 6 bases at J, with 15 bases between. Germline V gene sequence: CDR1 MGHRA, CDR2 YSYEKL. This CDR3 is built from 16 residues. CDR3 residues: CASSQEEGGRPQPQHF. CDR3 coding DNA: TGCGCCAGCAGCCAAGAAGAGGGAGGGAGGCCTCAGCCCCAGCATTTT.

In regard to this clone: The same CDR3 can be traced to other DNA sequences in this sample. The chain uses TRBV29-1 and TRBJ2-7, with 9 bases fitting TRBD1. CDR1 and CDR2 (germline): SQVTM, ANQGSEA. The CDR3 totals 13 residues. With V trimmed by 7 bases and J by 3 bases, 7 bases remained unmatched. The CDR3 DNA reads TGCAGCGAGAGATCGACAGGGGGCTACGAGCAGTACTTC. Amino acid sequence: CSERSTGGYEQYF.